This record covers a single T cell receptor (beta chain). Its specific antigen is unknown. For every CD8+ T cell subset, approximately 330,000 cells were flow-sorted straight into RLT lysis buffer, and each subset was sorted in triplicate. To exclude memory contaminants, naive CD8+ T cells were stringently defined as CD45RO-CCR7+CD27+CD95-. Peripheral blood mononuclear cells were isolated from buffy coats using standard density gradient centrifugation. Naive CXCR3-negative and CXCR3-positive CD8+ T cells were flow-sorted using a FACSAria III. Total RNA was extracted from sorted cells with an RNeasy Mini Kit. This sample stems from a study of CXCR3-negative and CXCR3-positive naive CD8 T cells (dated by TCRdb to between 2018 and 2021). Context from the whole study: In total, around 140 million TRB reads were obtained, corresponding to roughly 1.5 +/- 0.3 million reads per library. Diversity and physicochemical repertoire analyses covered under twelve donors pooled from two independent experiments. For the TRBV-TRBJ cluster analysis, the naive subsets came from 5 donors, while the memory cells came from 3 donors.

TCRdb records NextSeq 550 as the sequencer. The Human TCR Profiling Kit (MiLaboratory) was used to prepare UMI-labeled 5' RACE TRB cDNA libraries. cDNA synthesis used the entire amount of extracted RNA, and PCR amplification then used the entire amount of cDNA produced. The libraries were made side by side, with each library going through the same number of PCR cycles. In the authors' own workflow: With a minimum of two reads required per UMI, MIGEC and MiXCR pulled out about 54,000 +/- 9,700 unique UMI-labeled TRB cDNA molecules from each library. On average, roughly 40,000 +/- 10,000 functional in-frame TRB CDR3 nucleotide clonotypes lacking stop codons were found per library. After downsampling to 5000 UMI-labeled TRB molecules per sample, diversity metrics such as normalized Shannon-Wiener and Chao1 were calculated in VDJtools. Clonotype-size-weighted physicochemical properties of the central five CDR3 residues (interaction energy, strength, volume and Kidera factor 4) were computed in VDJtools. Each CDR3 protein sequence appears as one entry after TCRdb reprocessed the reads, and no DNA is included. These V and J calls rely on TCRdb rather than the paper's analysis. The sample has around 95,000 distinct CDR3 sequences on record. The ten largest make up about 1% of the sample.

General conclusions and limits of the study: Because surface CD5, which is linked to self-reactivity in mice, was comparable between the naive subsets, TCR interaction strength was also inferred from the physicochemical properties of TRB CDR3s. TRB CDR3s from CXCR3-positive naive cells showed higher hydrophobicity (lower Kidera factor 4), lower energy, and higher strength and volume indices than CXCR3-negative naive cells. Freshly isolated PBMCs were used for most assays because CXCR3 expression partially decreased after cryopreservation. Similar TRBV-TRBJ usage was shown by naive CXCR3-negative and CXCR3-positive cells from the same donor, whereas distinct patterns were shown by memory cells. Both naive subsets had comparably high repertoire diversity, while memory CD8+ T cells had much lower repertoire diversity.

Sequenced input: naive CXCR3+ CD8+ T cells from blood. The cell subset or site label, read with the paper, signifies: CD45RO-CCR7+CD27+CD95- naive CD8+ T cells expressing CXCR3 (TNR3+). The clonotype comes from a human donor in good health. Some clones in this sample may be carry-over from other donors' samples.

This receptor has the CDR3 CASTEASGGTETQYF. Rearrangement joined TRBV6-6 to TRBJ2-5; TCRdb's assignment of TRBD2 cannot be checked, as there is no DNA. Taken from cysteine to phenylalanine, the CDR3 has 15 residues. Only the protein is available. As encoded in the germline V gene (reference sequence), CDR1 is MNHNY while CDR2 is SVGAGI.